One and the same sample provided the 18 T cell receptor beta chains below, sequenced in a study of cytomegalovirus exposure and HLA in healthy donors. Primers: 60 Vbeta forward and 13 Jbeta reverse. The table came from immunoSEQ multiplex PCR; TCRdb's copy has only in-frame clones and leaves some out. This sample has some 170,000 clones, with 81% found just once. What was sequenced was PBMCs. The receptors stem from a woman aged 25 to 39 in good health and CMV-seronegative.

Only a few counts were recorded for this clone. This sequence joins TRBV7-9 and TRBJ2-5, with 7 bases fitting TRBD1. Trimming cost V 1 base and J 1 base; bases outside gene matches: 0. The CDR3 is 14 amino acids. From germline, CDR1 is SEHNR and CDR2 FQNEAQ (reference sequence). CDR3 in amino acids: CASSLGQGQETQYF. The CDR3 nucleotides read TGTGCCAGCAGCTTAGGACAGGGCCAAGAGACCCAGTACTTC.

In regard to this clone: Within the sample, other DNA sequences also encode this same CDR3. V is TRBV7-2 and J is TRBJ1-3; 7 nucleotides line up with TRBD1. The V gene end was trimmed by 10 bases and the J gene end by 0 bases; junction bases not matched to a gene: 6. The CDR3 spans 14 residues. The germline CDR1 and CDR2 sequences are SGHTA and FQGNSA. For the CDR3, the DNA is TGTGCCACCCGACAGGGAAGCTCTGGAAACACCATATATTTT. The encoded protein is CATRQGSSGNTIYF.

The gene calls are TRBV28 and TRBJ2-3, with TRBD2 identical over 13 bases. This CDR3 is built from 17 residues. The V gene end was trimmed by 7 bases and the J gene end by 0 bases; junction bases not matched to a gene: 7. The V gene's germline CDR1 is MDHEN and CDR2 SYDVKM. This CDR3 is CASTLAGGPVSTDTQYF. The CDR3 nucleotides are TGTGCCAGCACACTAGCGGGGGGGCCTGTGAGCACAGATACGCAGTATTTT.

This clone appeared a single time. The chain carries TRBV7-9 and TRBJ2-4; D uncertain. Trimming took 0 bases from V and 3 from J, leaving 12 bases between them. Germline loops: CDR1 SEHNR, CDR2 FQNEAQ (reference sequence). This CDR3 has 16 amino acids. In nucleotides, the CDR3 is TGTGCCAGCAGCTTAGCAGCCAGCGTTAGCAAAAACATTCAGTACTTC. Amino acids: CASSLAASVSKNIQYF.

This clone showed up many times. The chain is built from TRBV10-2 and TRBJ1-1; 8 nucleotides line up with TRBD1. Germline V gene sequence: CDR1 WSHSY, CDR2 SAAADI. CDR3 length: 14 residues. Trimming removed 4 bases from V and 4 bases from J; junction bases left unmatched: 5. CDR3 coding DNA: TGCGCCAGCAGTGCCGCAGGGGGCGGCACTGAAGCTTTCTTT. It is translated as CASSAAGGGTEAFF.

In its sample, this clone was seen a few times. The chain links TRBV28 to TRBJ2-3, with 7 bases that match TRBD2. Per the germline V gene, CDR1 is MDHEN and CDR2 is SYDVKM. With 3 bases clipped from V and 2 bases from J, the junction kept 2 bases outside the gene matches. The CDR3 is made up of 14 amino acids. The CDR3, as DNA: TGTGCCAGCAGTTTGCAGCGGGACACAGATACGCAGTATTTT. This encodes CASSLQRDTDTQYF.

This clone was recorded a few times. This chain uses TRBV6-1 with TRBJ1-1; 8 nucleotides line up with TRBD1. V was clipped by 4 bases and J by 4 bases; unmatched bases: 8. The CDR3 has 15 amino acids. The germline V gene has CDR1 MNHNS and CDR2 SASEGT. The CDR3 is CASSGQGAGSTEAFF. CDR3 coding DNA: TGTGCCAGCAGTGGTCAGGGGGCCGGGAGCACTGAAGCTTTCTTT.

The rearrangement joins TRBV6-5 to TRBJ1-5; 8 bases line up with TRBD1. CDR3 length: 15 amino acids. The germline V gene has CDR1 MNHEY and CDR2 SVGAGI. V dropped 10 bases and J dropped 5; count of bases not matched to a gene: 13. CDR3 loop: CATRAAGQVHQPQHF. In nucleotides, the CDR3 is TGTGCCACCAGGGCCGCGGGACAGGTCCATCAGCCCCAGCATTTT.

The V gene is TRBV28, the J gene TRBJ2-5, with a tentative D call TRBD1 (5 bases). Per the germline V gene, CDR1 is MDHEN and CDR2 is SYDVKM. The CDR3 runs to 16 residues. Trimming pared 4 bases from V and 4 bases from J, leaving 19 bases between. The CDR3 sequence is CASSSTVQGWAETQYF. The CDR3 nucleotides are TGTGCCAGCAGTTCCACCGTTCAGGGTTGGGCAGAGACCCAGTACTTC.

This sequence joins TRBV9 and TRBJ1-4, with a tentative D call TRBD1 (5 bases). V was cut by 4 bases and J by 8 bases, with 12 bases left in between. Looked up from germline, CDR1 is SGDLS and CDR2 is YYNGEE. The CDR3 covers 13 residues. CDR3 loop: CASSTNRGEKLFF. In nucleotides, the CDR3 is TGTGCCAGCAGCACCAATCGGGGGGAAAAACTGTTTTTT.

This rearrangement joins TRBV7-2 to TRBJ2-1; 7 bases line up with TRBD2. CDR3 length equals 15 residues. Unmatched junction bases numbered 2, after V lost 1 base and J lost 2 bases. Per germline, CDR1 SGHTA and CDR2 FQGNSA. Written as DNA, the CDR3 is TGTGCCAGCAGCTTAGACGGGGGGACCTACAATGAGCAGTTCTTC. It encodes CASSLDGGTYNEQFF.

The J gene is TRBJ2-3, the V gene TRBV7-2; 7 positions agree with TRBD2. Germline V lookup: CDR1 SGHTA, CDR2 FQGNSA. The length of the CDR3 is 13 residues. The ends lost 4 bases at V and 3 bases at J; junction bases unmatched: 1. The CDR3 DNA reads as TGTGCCAGCAGCTGGGGGGGGACAGATACGCAGTATTTT. It is translated as CASSWGGTDTQYF.

This clone was seen once. V gene TRBV6-5 combines with J gene TRBJ2-5; possible D gene TRBD2, 5 bases. This CDR3 has 16 residues. The V and J ends lost 0 bases and 1 base respectively, with 12 bases between them. From germline, CDR1 is MNHEY and CDR2 SVGAGI. The CDR3 nucleotides read TGTGCCAGCAGTTACTCGAGAGGACTGCCCCAAGAGACCCAGTACTTC. This translates into CASSYSRGLPQETQYF.

The chain combines TRBV5-1 with TRBJ2-7, with 12 positions matching TRBD2. Trimming cost V 3 bases and J 3 bases; bases outside gene matches: 4. CDR1 and CDR2 (germline): SGHRS, YFSETQ. The CDR3 totals 15 residues. The CDR3 loop reads CASSSRLAGVYEQYF. Written as DNA, the CDR3 is TGCGCCAGCAGCTCCCGACTAGCGGGAGTCTACGAGCAGTACTTC. Full variable domain (outside the CDR3, taken from reference TRBV5-1 and TRBJ2-7): KAGVTQTPRYLIKTRGQQVTLSCSPISGHRSVSWYQQTPGQGLQFLFEYFSETQRNKGNFPGRFSGRQFSNSRSEMNVSTLELGDSALYLCASSSRLAGVYEQYFGPGTRLTVT.

The gene calls are TRBV7-2 and TRBJ2-6, with D hard to call. V lost 0 bases and J lost 1, with 4 bases in between. The CDR3 runs to 15 residues. CDR1 SGHTA and CDR2 FQGNSA come from the germline V gene. CDR3 nucleotides: TGTGCCAGCAGCTTAGCGAGGTCTGGGGCCAACGTCCTGACTTTC. Encoded protein: CASSLARSGANVLTF. Using reference TRBV7-2 and TRBJ2-6 for the parts outside the CDR3, the full variable domain is GAGVSQSPSNKVTEKGKDVELRCDPISGHTALYWYRQSLGQGLEFLIYFQGNSAPDKSGLPSDRFSAERTGGSVSTLTIQRTQQEDSAVYLCASSLARSGANVLTFGAGSRLTVL.

The chain links TRBV28 to TRBJ1-1; TRBD1 aligns across 9 bases. This CDR3 comprises 17 residues. V gave up 4 bases and J gave up 4 bases; unmatched junction bases: 13. Germline V gene lookup returns CDR1 MDHEN and CDR2 SYDVKM. The CDR3 loop reads CASSSGQGRRRTTEAFF. In nucleotides, the CDR3 is TGTGCCAGCAGTTCGGGACAGGGACGTCGAAGGACCACTGAAGCTTTCTTT.

The CDR3 DNA sequence: TGTGCCAGCAGTGACACACAGGGGACAGATACGCAGTATTTT. Translation: CASSDTQGTDTQYF. This rearrangement joins TRBV28 to TRBJ2-3, with 7 bases that match TRBD1. The V segment lost 5 bases and the J segment 3 bases; nucleotides outside the gene matches: 5. Germline values: CDR1 MDHEN, CDR2 SYDVKM. The CDR3 sequence is 14 residues long. The full variable domain, with the rest looked up from reference TRBV28 and TRBJ2-3, is DVKVTQSSRYLVKRTGEKVFLECVQDMDHENMFWYRQDPGLGLRLIYFSYDVKMKEKGDIPEGYSVSREKKERFSLILESASTNQTSMYLCASSDTQGTDTQYFGPGTRLTVL.

For the CDR3, the DNA is TGTGCCAGCAGTCTGGGGGGGGCACTTTCACCCCTCCACTTT. It encodes CASSLGGALSPLHF. V and J are TRBV27 and TRBJ1-6; D perhaps matches TRBD1 (6 bases). V lost 5 bases, J lost 9 bases, and 14 bases lay in between. This CDR3 has 14 residues. The germline gives CDR1 MNHEY, CDR2 SMNVEV (reference sequence).